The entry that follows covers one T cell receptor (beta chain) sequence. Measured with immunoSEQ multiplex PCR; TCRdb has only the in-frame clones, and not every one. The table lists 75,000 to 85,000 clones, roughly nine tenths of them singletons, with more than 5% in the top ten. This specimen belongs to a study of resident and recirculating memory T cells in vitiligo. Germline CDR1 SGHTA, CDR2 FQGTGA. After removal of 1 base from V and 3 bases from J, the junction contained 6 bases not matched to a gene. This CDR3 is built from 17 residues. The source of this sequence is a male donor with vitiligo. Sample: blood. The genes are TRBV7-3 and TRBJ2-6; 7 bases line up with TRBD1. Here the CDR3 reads CASSLRATGFGANVLTF. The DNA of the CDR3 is TGTGCCAGCAGCTTAAGGGCGACAGGGTTTGGGGCCAACGTCCTGACTTTC. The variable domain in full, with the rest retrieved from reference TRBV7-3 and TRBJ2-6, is GAGVSQTPSNKVTEKGKYVELRCDPISGHTALYWYRQSLGQGPEFLIYFQGTGAADDSGLPNDRFFAVRPEGSVSTLKIQRTERGDSAVYLCASSLRATGFGANVLTFGAGSRLTVL.